The clone carrying this T cell receptor (beta chain) occurred many times. Its specificity is unknown. Trimming removed 0 bases from V and 2 bases from J, with 9 bases in between. The CDR3 contains 15 residues. CDR1 and CDR2 (germline): SGHRS, YFSETQ. This sample stems from a study of response to subunit inactivated influenza vaccine. Study observations and caveats: Few additional T cells are recruited per seasonal influenza vaccination, authors suggested.

MiXCR was run by TCRdb on the RT-PCR reads, yielding one entry per CDR3 protein. The sample lists about 190,000 distinct CDR3 sequences, 14% seen once, with 26% in the top ten. The chain uses TRBV5-1 and TRBJ2-1, with D maybe TRBD1 (5 bases). This sample comprised CD8+ T cells sorted from PBMCs, obtained about 5 days after vaccination. The TCR sequence derives from a man aged 50 or older who received an inactivated influenza vaccine. The CDR3: CASSLVTDTYNEQFF. The CDR3 DNA sequence: TGCGCCAGCAGCTTGGTTACGGACACCTACAATGAGCAGTTCTTC.